This T cell receptor beta chain was sequenced in a study of patients and donors after allogeneic stem cell transplantation (dated by TCRdb to the early 2020s). As concerns this clonotype: Its antigen target is currently unknown. Per-nucleotide qualities are absent, and no much larger clonotype sits a single base away.

The CDR3 contains 15 residues, cysteine and phenylalanine counted. Just the 45-base CDR3 DNA is kept, in frame starting at base 1. CDR1 SGDLS and CDR2 YYNGEE are derived from the germline V gene. Deletion took 3 bases off V and 1 base off J, with a span of 13 bases between the germline ends. Receptors were amplified or captured by RT-PCR. TCRdb records NextSeq 550 as the sequencer. The public reads were run again by TCRdb, first through fastp at Q25 and then through MiXCR, and only productive beta chains were kept. Merged by CDR3 protein, the rows form single entries marked with the most common genes and DNA. This sample gives over 130,000 distinct CDR3 sequences in total; roughly two fifths of them show up just once. The leading ten clones occupy 50% of the sample.

This receptor was obtained from a human donor who was either an allogeneic HSCT recipient or a stem cell or donor lymphocyte infusion donor (not recorded which). It is not recorded whose cells these are; they may come from a transplant donor. Material: blood, either unsorted or a sorted T cell fraction (not recorded which). This receptor chain uses TRBV9 and TRBJ1-2; a confident D gene designation cannot be given. The DNA sequence follows: TGTGCCAGCAGCGACTCAGCTGCCCATAACTATGGCTACACCTTC. Protein translation: CASSDSAAHNYGYTF.